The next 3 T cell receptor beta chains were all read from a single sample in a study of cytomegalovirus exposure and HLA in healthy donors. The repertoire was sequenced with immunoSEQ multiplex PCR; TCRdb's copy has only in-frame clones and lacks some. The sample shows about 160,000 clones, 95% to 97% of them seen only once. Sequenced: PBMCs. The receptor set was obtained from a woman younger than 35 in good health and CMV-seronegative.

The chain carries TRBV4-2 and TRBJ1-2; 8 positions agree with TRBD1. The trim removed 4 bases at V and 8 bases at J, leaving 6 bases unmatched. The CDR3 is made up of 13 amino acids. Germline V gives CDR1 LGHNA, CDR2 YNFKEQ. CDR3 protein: CASSPGQGLGYTF. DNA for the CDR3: TGTGCCAGCAGCCCCGGACAGGGCTTGGGCTACACCTTC.

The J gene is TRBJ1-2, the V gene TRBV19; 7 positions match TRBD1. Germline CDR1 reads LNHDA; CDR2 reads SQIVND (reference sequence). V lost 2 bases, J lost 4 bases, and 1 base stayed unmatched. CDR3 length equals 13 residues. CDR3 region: CASSIQGGYGYTF. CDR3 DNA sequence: TGTGCCAGTAGTATACAGGGGGGCTATGGCTACACCTTC.

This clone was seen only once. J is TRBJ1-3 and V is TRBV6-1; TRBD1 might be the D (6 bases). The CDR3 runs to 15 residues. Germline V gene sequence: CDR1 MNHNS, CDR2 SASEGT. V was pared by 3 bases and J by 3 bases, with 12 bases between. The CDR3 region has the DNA TGTGCCAGCAGTGACCTGACAGGTTTTGGAAACACCATATATTTT. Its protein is CASSDLTGFGNTIYF.